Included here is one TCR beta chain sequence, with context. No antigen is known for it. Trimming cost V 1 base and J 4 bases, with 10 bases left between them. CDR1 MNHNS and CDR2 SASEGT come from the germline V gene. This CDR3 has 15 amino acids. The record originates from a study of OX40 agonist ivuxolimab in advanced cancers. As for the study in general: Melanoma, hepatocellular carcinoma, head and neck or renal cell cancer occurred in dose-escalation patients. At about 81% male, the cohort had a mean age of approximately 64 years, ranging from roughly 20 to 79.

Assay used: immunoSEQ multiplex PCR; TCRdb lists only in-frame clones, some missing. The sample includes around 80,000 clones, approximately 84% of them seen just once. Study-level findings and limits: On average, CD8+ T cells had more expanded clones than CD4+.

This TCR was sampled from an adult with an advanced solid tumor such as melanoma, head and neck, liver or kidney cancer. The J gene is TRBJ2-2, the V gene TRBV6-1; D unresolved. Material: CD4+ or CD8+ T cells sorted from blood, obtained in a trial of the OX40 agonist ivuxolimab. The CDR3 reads CASSEVYGATGELFF. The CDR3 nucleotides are TGTGCCAGCAGTGAAGTCTACGGTGCCACCGGGGAGCTGTTTTTT.